The 9 T cell receptor beta chains below come from one sample, sequenced in a study of vaccination effects on CD4 cells after COVID-19. Repertoires were generated with immunoSEQ multiplex PCR, while TCRdb's copy carries only in-frame clones and drops some. The sample has roughly 61,000 clones, 80% to 90% seen once. After expansion with viral peptide pools in the ViraFEST assay, antigen-specific CD4+ T cells were sequenced. Researchers isolated CD4+ T cells once approximately eleven days of culture had elapsed. For these TCRs, the target antigens are not known. The sample here was CD4+ T cells from PBMCs cultured with HCoV-229E spike peptides, taken before COVID-19 vaccination. These receptors originate from a human donor who received a COVID-19 vaccine.

The chain couples TRBV3-1 (or the pseudogene TRBV3-2) to TRBJ2-5, with a tentative D call TRBD2 (6 bases). The germline V gene encodes CDR1 LGHDT and CDR2 YNNKEL (reference sequence). This CDR3 is 13 amino acids long. Deletions cut 6 bases from V and 5 bases from J, with 13 bases between. The CDR3 sequence: CASSRRGGETQYF. In nucleotides, the CDR3 is TGTGCCAGCAGTCGCCGGGGAGGCGAGACCCAGTACTTC.

The chain employs TRBV7-2 and TRBJ2-2, with D tentatively TRBD1 or TRBD2 (6 bases each). V was shortened by 2 bases and J by 7 bases, with 14 bases between the two germline ends. Germline CDR1 and CDR2: SGHTA and FQGNSA. CDR3 length: 15 amino acids. The CDR3 DNA reads as TGTGCCAGCAGCTTATTGGGGGCCGGGGGCGGGGAGCTGTTTTTT. The encoded protein is CASSLLGAGGGELFF.

V usage is TRBV5-1 and J usage is TRBJ1-1; no firm D call. The CDR3 is 15 residues long. V was cut by 0 bases and J by 0 bases, with 9 bases left in between. Per the germline V gene, CDR1 is SGHRS and CDR2 is YFSETQ. The CDR3 sequence is CASSLVVEVNTEAFF. The CDR3 DNA is TGCGCCAGCAGCTTGGTGGTGGAAGTGAACACTGAAGCTTTCTTT.

The CDR3, as DNA: TGTGCCAGCAGCCAAGCGGGGTTTACTCCGGTGTTTTTT. As protein: CASSQAGFTPVFF. The chain combines TRBV3-1 (or the pseudogene TRBV3-2) with TRBJ2-2; perhaps TRBD2 as D (5 bases). Germline V gene sequence: CDR1 LGHDT, CDR2 YNNKEL (reference sequence). CDR3 size: 13 residues. The V and J ends lost 1 base and 15 bases respectively, with 15 bases between them.

CDR3 in amino acids: CASSIGGTLEQFF. CDR3 in DNA: TGTGCCAGTAGTATAGGGGGGACACTAGAGCAGTTCTTC. V usage is TRBV19 and J usage is TRBJ2-1; D may be TRBD1 (6 bases). Germline-derived CDR1 and CDR2 are LNHDA and SQIVND (reference sequence). CDR3 length: 13 amino acids. Trimming removed 1 base at V and 10 bases at J, with 11 bases between.

The chain is built from TRBV7-9 and TRBJ2-3, with 8 bases identical to TRBD1. The V gene's germline CDR1 is SEHNR and CDR2 FQNEAQ (reference sequence). Trimming took 5 bases from V and 12 from J; bases not matched to a gene: 7. The length of the CDR3 is 12 residues. CDR3 DNA: TGTGCCAGCAGCCCCGCGACAGGGGTTCAGTATTTT. Translating it yields CASSPATGVQYF.

CDR3 in DNA: TGTGCCAGCAGCGACCCGGTCTACAATGAGCAGTTCTTC. It translates to CASSDPVYNEQFF. This chain joins TRBV7-9 and TRBJ2-1; the D is unclear. Germline V lookup: CDR1 SEHNR, CDR2 FQNEAQ (reference sequence). Trimming stripped 5 bases from V and 3 bases from J, with 8 bases between. The CDR3 consists of 13 residues.

This chain links TRBV5-1 with TRBJ2-7, with 10 bases aligning to TRBD1. The CDR3 totals 14 residues. CDR1 is SGHRS, CDR2 YFSETQ, per germline. Trimming at V came to 0 bases and at J to 5 bases, leaving 2 bases not matched to a gene. CDR3 bases: TGCGCCAGCAGCTTGGCCGGGACAGGGGACGAGCAGTACGTC. Translation: CASSLAGTGDEQYV.

The chain is built from TRBV18 and TRBJ1-1, with D possibly matching TRBD1 (6 bases). The CDR3 runs 14 residues. Trimming removed 5 bases from V and 11 bases from J, with 21 bases in between. Germline loops: CDR1 KGHSH, CDR2 LQKENI. This chain's CDR3 is CASSLAPGAVEAFF. The CDR3 bases are TGTGCCAGCTCATTAGCCCCGGGGGCCGTCGAGGCTTTCTTT.